A selection of T cell receptor beta chains follows, all from one sample in a study of tumor-infiltrating lymphocytes in primary liver carcinoma. TCRdb redid the calling of the multiplex PCR reads with MiXCR, one entry per CDR3 protein. The table lists approximately 110,000 distinct CDR3 sequences, around 80% of them singletons. The sequenced material came from liver tumor tissue from sampling region 3. The receptors derive from a man aged 35 to 55 with primary liver carcinoma and hepatitis B virus infection. The CDR3 runs from the conserved cysteine through the conserved F or W. The D gene is left open where the match is weak. The size field is filled for only some rows; it gives once, few, many or a size class.

>TRBV12-3/TRBV12-4|TRBJ2-7|TRBD2|-
TGTACCAGCAGTTTAGAATGGTGGGAGGGTGTAAGATACGAGCAGTACTTC
CTSSLEWWEGVRYEQYF
>TRBV11-2|TRBJ2-7|TRBD2|-
TGTGCCAGTGGCTCGTTAGCGGGAGCGAGCCTCGAGCAGTACTTC
CASGSLAGASLEQYF
>TRBV11-2|TRBJ2-7|-|-
TGTGCCAGCAGCTCTAACAGAAACTCATACGATCAGTACTTC
CASSSNRNSYDQYF
>TRBV6-2/TRBV6-3|TRBJ2-1|TRBD1|-
TGTGCCAGCAGTTACGCGGATGGGACAGGGAACGATAAGCATTTCTTC
CASSYADGTGNDKHFF
>TRBV14|TRBJ2-7|-|-
TGTGCCAGCAGTCAGGGTGGCAAGCAGTACTTC
CASSQGGKQYF
>TRBV28|TRBJ1-2|-|-
TGTGCAAGCGGTGAGGCCCAGGGAAATGGCTACACCTTC
CASGEAQGNGYTF
>TRBV29-1|TRBJ1-1|-|-
TGCAGCGCCCGGGCAGGGTGGGGGTTGAACACTGAAGCTTTCTTT
CSARAGWGLNTEAFF
>TRBV7-9|TRBJ1-5|-|many
TGTGCCAGCAGCCGCATCGGGGGAGGAGGTCAGCCCCAGCATTTT
CASSRIGGGGQPQHF
>TRBV30|TRBJ1-1|-|many
TGTGCCTGGAGTGTACATTTGAACACTGAAGCTTTCTTT
CAWSVHLNTEAFF
>TRBV12-3/TRBV12-4|TRBJ2-7|-|-
TGTGCCAGCAGTCCACACGCTTTCGGCTACGAGCAGTACTTC
CASSPHAFGYEQYF
>TRBV6-6|TRBJ2-3|TRBD2|-
TGTGCTAGCAGTCCAAGGACTAGCGGGAGTACAAAAAGGGGCATAGATACGCAGTATTTT
CASSPRTSGSTKRGIDTQYF
>TRBV20-1|TRBJ2-4|-|-
TGCAGTGCCAACAACCAGGGGGGCAAAAACATTCAGTACTTC
CSANNQGGKNIQYF
>TRBV6-6|TRBJ1-5|-|-
TGTGCCAGCAGTTACTCTGACTCTGTCCAGGGCTCCAATCAGCCCCAGCATTTT
CASSYSDSVQGSNQPQHF
>TRBV12-3/TRBV12-4|TRBJ1-6|-|few
TGTGCCGACTCATTGGGGGGGAATTCACCCCTCCACTTT
CADSLGGNSPLHF
>TRBV11-2|TRBJ2-5|-|medium-sized
TGTGCCAGCAGCTTAACCCCCCATGACGGGGAGACCCAGTACTTC
CASSLTPHDGETQYF
>TRBV28|TRBJ2-2|TRBD2|-
TGTGCCAGCAGATCCGGACTGGCGGGAGGTAACACCGGTGAGCTGTTTTTT
CASRSGLAGGNTGELFF
>TRBV12-3/TRBV12-4|TRBJ2-2|-|once
TGTGCCAGCAGTTCAGGGCACGGGAGAGCGATCGGGGAGCTGTTTTTT
CASSSGHGRAIGELFF
>TRBV4-2|TRBJ2-7|-|-
TGTGCCAGTAGCCGAGAGACCCACGAGCAGTACTTC
CASSRETHEQYF
>TRBV4-2|TRBJ2-3|-|-
TGTGCCAGCAGCCAAGATTTGGTGACTAGGAGTGGTACGCAGTATTTT
CASSQDLVTRSGTQYF
>TRBV28|TRBJ2-7|-|-
TGTGCCAGCAGCTCCCGACAGGAAACTTCCTACATGCAGTACTTC
CASSSRQETSYMQYF
>TRBV29-1|TRBJ2-7|-|-
TGCAGCGTTGAACATGACAACTCCTACGAGCAGTACTTC
CSVEHDNSYEQYF
>TRBV4-3|TRBJ1-2|-|-
TGCGCCAGCAGCCAGAGCCCCAGGGGATCCTATGGCTACATCTTC
CASSQSPRGSYGYIF
>TRBV5-1|TRBJ2-1|TRBD2|-
TGCGTCAACACCTTGGTTTCTTGGGAGGGGCGTCATCTCTACAATGAGCAGTTCTTC
CVNTLVSWEGRHLYNEQFF
>TRBV11-1|TRBJ1-1|-|-
TGTGCCAGCAGCTTAGGTCGGGGGATAGTTGAAGCTTCCTTT
CASSLGRGIVEASF
>TRBV4-1|TRBJ1-1|-|once
TGCGACAGCAGCCAAGATTCGGGGGTACACAACACTGAAGCTTTCTTT
CDSSQDSGVHNTEAFF
>TRBV9|TRBJ2-7|-|-
TGTGCCAGCAGCGTAGTGGGCTACGAGCAGTACTTC
CASSVVGYEQYF
>TRBV5-4|TRBJ2-7|-|-
TGTGCCAGCAGCAAGGCGGACTGGGCCCCCGAGCAATACTTC
CASSKADWAPEQYF
>TRBV4-1|TRBJ1-5|-|-
TGTACCAACAGTCCCATAGAGGGGAGCAATCAACCCCAGCATTTT
CTNSPIEGSNQPQHF
>TRBV19|TRBJ1-1|-|-
TGTGCCAGTAGTCTGGCCGGCGGGGAGGGGAACAGTGAAGCTTTCTTT
CASSLAGGEGNSEAFF
>TRBV12-3/TRBV12-4|TRBJ1-2|TRBD1|-
TGTGCCAGCAGTCCGGGACAGATCTATGGCTACACCTTC
CASSPGQIYGYTF
>TRBV29-1|TRBJ2-2|-|-
TGCAGCAATATCCCGACAGACACCGGGGAGCTGTTTTTT
CSNIPTDTGELFF
>TRBV12-3/TRBV12-4|TRBJ1-2|-|-
TGTTCCAGCAGTGCTGAAAGGAACTATGGTTACACCTTC
CSSSAERNYGYTF
>TRBV29-1|TRBJ2-1|TRBD2|-
TGCAGCGTGACCGAAACTAGCGGGAGTGGGGAATACAGTGAGCAGTTCTTC
CSVTETSGSGEYSEQFF
>TRBV11-2|TRBJ2-7|-|once
TGTGCCAGCAGGTCTAACAGGAGCTCCTATGAGCAGTACTTC
CASRSNRSSYEQYF
>TRBV28|TRBJ1-2|-|-
TGTGCAAGTGGACTGGGGAATGATGTGGATGGCTACACCTTC
CASGLGNDVDGYTF
>TRBV25-1|TRBJ2-1|TRBD1|many
TGTGCCAGCAGTGAATATAAGGGACAGGGTTACAATGAGCAGTTCTTC
CASSEYKGQGYNEQFF
>TRBV5-1|TRBJ2-1|-|-
TGCATCAGCAGCCACGGAGGAAGCGGTATTCGTGTTAATGAGCAGTTCTTC
CISSHGGSGIRVNEQFF
>TRBV11-3|TRBJ2-3|-|-
TGTGCCAGCAACAAAGCGGTCGCAGGAGGGGGCACATATACGCAGTATTTT
CASNKAVAGGGTYTQYF
>TRBV29-1|TRBJ1-1|-|once
TGCAGCGTTGATGATGGGAGAGCTAACACTGGAGCTTTCTTT
CSVDDGRANTGAFF
>TRBV5-6|TRBJ2-5|-|-
TGTCCCAGCAGCTTGGAGGCTAGCCAAGAGACCCACTATTTC
CPSSLEASQETHYF
>TRBV6-5|TRBJ2-7|-|-
TGTGTCAGCAGTCCCCAGTCCGACGACGAGCTGTACTTC
CVSSPQSDDELYF
>TRBV19|TRBJ1-1|-|-
TGTGCCAGTAGTGCCGGCTTGGATACTGAAGCTTTCTTT
CASSAGLDTEAFF
>TRBV19|TRBJ1-1|-|-
TGTGCCAGTAGTATCAGGTGTGGTGAAGCTTTCTTT
CASSIRCGEAFF
>TRBV29-1|TRBJ1-1|-|-
TGCGGCGGTGCCCCAGGGTGGTGCATGAACACTGAAGCTTTCTTT
CGGAPGWCMNTEAFF
>TRBV5-1|TRBJ1-5|-|-
TGCGCCAGCAGCTGGGGGGAACAGAGGGTAAATCAGCCCCAACATTTT
CASSWGEQRVNQPQHF
>TRBV5-1|TRBJ2-3|TRBD2|-
TGCGCCAGCAGGAGCCGGGACTACACAGATATGCAATATTTT
CASRSRDYTDMQYF
>TRBV6-2/TRBV6-3|TRBJ2-5|TRBD2|many
TGTGCCAGCAGTCAATTCGGACTAGCGGAAGAGACCCAGTACTTC
CASSQFGLAEETQYF
>TRBV4-1|TRBJ1-4|-|-
TGCGCCAGCAGCCTCCGGGACGGGGTAAATGAAAAACTGTTTTTT
CASSLRDGVNEKLFF
>TRBV6-1|TRBJ2-5|-|-
TGTGCGAGCAGTTATGGAGTAGTCCAAGAGACCCAGTACTTC
CASSYGVVQETQYF
>TRBV11-2|TRBJ2-2|-|few
TGTGCCAACAGTCCATGGACTGCTAACACCGGGGAGTTGTTTTTT
CANSPWTANTGELFF
>TRBV6-5|TRBJ2-3|TRBD2|-
TGTGACAGTAACCCAGGAGTAGCGGGAACAGATACGCAGTATTTT
CDSNPGVAGTDTQYF
>TRBV7-3|TRBJ2-3|-|-
TGTGCCAGCAGCGCAACCTCTAGCACAGATACGCGGTATTTT
CASSATSSTDTRYF